This TCR beta chain was found in a study of cytomegalovirus exposure and HLA in healthy donors. Germline CDR1 and CDR2: MNHNS and SASEGT. This CDR3 is 16 amino acids long. V shed 4 bases, J shed 6 bases, and the junction held 8 bases outside the gene matches. PCR primers comprised 60 Vbeta and 13 Jbeta primers. Produced via immunoSEQ multiplex PCR; TCRdb's table is partial and in-frame only. Altogether more than 60,000 clones are present, 70% to 85% being singletons, with the ten largest covering about 9.1%. The material sequenced was PBMCs. The V and J genes are TRBV6-1 and TRBJ2-3; TRBD1 matches at 12 bases. This TCR was sampled from a man between 35 and 55 years old in good health and CMV-seropositive. The CDR3 reads CASSGVGTGGLDTQYF. DNA for the CDR3: TGTGCCAGCAGTGGTGTGGGGACAGGGGGCTTGGATACGCAGTATTTT.